Shown below are 10 T cell receptor beta chains from a single sample sequenced in a study of esophageal squamous cell carcinoma under preoperative chemotherapy. One entry per CDR3 protein, called by TCRdb with MiXCR from the PCR reads. Of fewer than 16,000 distinct CDR3 sequences detected, roughly 60% appear once; the ten largest clones hold around half. Time point denoted: before preoperative PTX-NDP chemotherapy. The sample was acquired from a patient given preoperative chemotherapy. Receptors were obtained from a human donor with esophageal squamous cell carcinoma. The donor label of this sample is uncertain.

CDR3 sequence (DNA): TGTGCCAGCAGTGGGGCAGCGGAGGGCAATGAGCAGTTCTTC. This encodes CASSGAAEGNEQFF. This chain links TRBV6-4 with TRBJ2-1; D may be TRBD2 (6 bases). CDR3 size: 14 residues. The V and J ends lost 4 bases and 6 bases respectively, with 13 bases between them. CDR1 and CDR2 from the germline V gene are MRHNA and SNTAGT.

The chain links TRBV27 to TRBJ2-1; D is perhaps TRBD2 (7 bases). The CDR3 length is 15 residues. V was trimmed by 2 bases and J by 2 bases, leaving 10 bases between them. Germline CDR1 and CDR2: MNHEY and SMNVEV (reference sequence). The CDR3 nucleotides read TGTGCCAGCAGTTTAGGGGGGGCTACCTACAATGAGCAGTTCTTC. It yields the protein CASSLGGATYNEQFF.

In its sample, this clonotype was seen once. V gene TRBV12-5 combines with J gene TRBJ2-3; 7 bases fit TRBD2. V dropped 6 bases and J dropped 5; count of bases not matched to a gene: 11. The CDR3 is made up of 15 amino acids. Germline loops: CDR1 LGHNT, CDR2 FRNRAP. CDR3 nucleotide sequence: TGTGCTAGTGGCACGTGGGGGGGAGCCAAAGATACGCAGTATTTT. This gives the protein CASGTWGGAKDTQYF.

Points on this clonotype: A clone one base away is much larger, so this may be a read error. The chain joins TRBV25-1 to TRBJ2-3; 8 bases fit TRBD2. The end of the DNA is better explained by TRBJ2-1, so the J call may be wrong. Germline assignment: CDR1 MGHDK and CDR2 SYGVNS. CDR3 length: 15 residues. The DNA of the CDR3 is TGTGCCAGCAGTGACTCCCGCGGGGGGCCCTACGAGCAGTTCTTC. It translates to CASSDSRGGPYEQFF.

The gene calls are TRBV6-1 and TRBJ2-1; TRBD2 matches 8 bases. From germline, CDR1 is MNHNS and CDR2 SASEGT. The CDR3 is 15 residues long. The V gene end was trimmed by 6 bases and the J gene end by 4 bases; junction bases not matched to a gene: 8. The CDR3 coding sequence is TGTGCCAGCAGCCCCGGGGTAGCGGGATACAATGAGCAGTTCTTC. Its protein is CASSPGVAGYNEQFF.

The CDR3 region has the DNA TGTGCCAGCAGCCGGGATATCACAGATACGCAGTATTTT. This gives the protein CASSRDITDTQYF. This chain uses TRBV6-1 with TRBJ2-3; the D gene is possibly TRBD2 (5 bases). Trimming left V 6 bases short and J 2 bases short, with 9 bases between. This CDR3 is built from 13 residues. CDR1 and CDR2 from the germline V gene are MNHNS and SASEGT.

The chain carries TRBV12-3 or TRBV12-4 and TRBJ2-1; D remains unclear. The V and J ends lost 10 bases and 5 bases respectively, with 15 bases between them. The CDR3 spans 13 residues. CDR3 amino acids: CATIGQNNNEQFF. In nucleotides, the CDR3 is TGTGCCACCATAGGGCAGAACAACAATGAGCAGTTCTTC.

This chain joins TRBV4-2 and TRBJ2-1, with 7 bases identical to TRBD2. The V gene end was trimmed by 0 bases and the J gene end by 1 base; junction bases not matched to a gene: 6. Germline V gives CDR1 LGHNA, CDR2 YNFKEQ. The CDR3 covers 17 residues. The CDR3 loop reads CASSQERGSWSYNEQFF. The CDR3 DNA sequence: TGTGCCAGCAGCCAAGAACGCGGGAGTTGGTCCTACAATGAGCAGTTCTTC.

This clonotype appeared many times. V and J are TRBV11-3 and TRBJ2-6; 14 positions agree with TRBD2. Trimming at V came to 4 bases and at J to 2 bases, leaving 13 bases not matched to a gene. This CDR3 spans 21 amino acids. Germline V lookup: CDR1 SGHNT, CDR2 YENEEA. CDR3 DNA sequence: TGTGCCAGCAGCTCACTCCCCGGGACTAGCGGGAGCCTCGCTGGGGCCAACGTCCTGACTTTC. It codes for CASSSLPGTSGSLAGANVLTF. Supplemented by reference TRBV11-3 and TRBJ2-6, the full variable domain reads EAGVVQSPRYKIIEKKQPVAFWCNPISGHNTLYWYLQNLGQGPELLIRYENEEAVDDSQLPKDRFSAERLKGVDSTLKIQPAELGDSAVYLCASSSLPGTSGSLAGANVLTFGAGSRLTVL.

This clonotype is medium-sized in the sample. The chain couples TRBV6-1 to TRBJ2-3; D is tentatively TRBD1 or TRBD2 (6 bases each). The germline V and J ends were trimmed by 6 bases and 6 bases, with 16 bases remaining between them. The CDR3 loop spans 14 amino acids. The germline gives CDR1 MNHNS, CDR2 SASEGT. The CDR3 nucleotides read TGTGCCAGCAGCACCGAGATGGGGGGCGATACGCAGTATTTT. Its protein product is CASSTEMGGDTQYF.